This T cell receptor (beta chain) originates from a study of T cell repertoires in cytomegalovirus infection. Germline V gene sequence: CDR1 SGHTA, CDR2 FQGNSA. The CDR3 contains 15 residues. V dropped 1 base and J dropped 3 bases, with 12 bases sitting between them. For this clonotype: Its antigen is as yet unknown.

TCRdb ran MiXCR on the reads and lists one entry per CDR3 protein. The sample shows around 430,000 distinct CDR3 sequences, about 42% of them seen only once. This clonotype originated in a human donor in good health (CMV status not recorded). Some clones in this sample may be carry-over from other donors' samples. The rearrangement uses TRBV7-2 and TRBJ1-2; D ambiguous. Sequencing used cultured PBMCs, obtained from culture after CMV antigen stimulation. CDR3 protein: CASSLDPYADYGYTF. The CDR3 DNA reads as TGTGCCAGCAGCTTAGATCCGTACGCGGACTATGGCTACACCTTC.